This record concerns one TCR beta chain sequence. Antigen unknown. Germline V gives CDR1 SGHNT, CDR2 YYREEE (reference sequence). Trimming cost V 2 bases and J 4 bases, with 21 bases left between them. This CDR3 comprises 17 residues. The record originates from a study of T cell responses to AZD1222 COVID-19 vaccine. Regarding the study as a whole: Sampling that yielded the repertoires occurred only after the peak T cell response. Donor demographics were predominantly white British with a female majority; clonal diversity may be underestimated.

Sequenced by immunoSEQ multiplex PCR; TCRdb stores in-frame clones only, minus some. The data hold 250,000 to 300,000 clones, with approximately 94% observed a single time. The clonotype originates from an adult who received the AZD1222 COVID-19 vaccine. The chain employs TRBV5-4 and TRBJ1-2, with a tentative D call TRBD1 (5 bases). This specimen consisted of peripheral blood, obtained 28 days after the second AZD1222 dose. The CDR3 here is CASSFGQGSSTSYGYTF. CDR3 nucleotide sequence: TGTGCCAGCAGCTTTGGCCAGGGCTCCTCTACTAGCTATGGCTACACCTTC.